A single sample is the source of the 13 T cell receptor beta chains below, sequenced in a study of cytomegalovirus exposure and HLA in healthy donors. The primer mix had 60 Vbeta and 13 Jbeta primers. Only in-frame clones appear in the TCRdb table, and some are missing; sequencing was by immunoSEQ multiplex PCR. The data hold about 160,000 clones, with 80% to 90% observed a single time. Sequencing input: PBMCs. These receptors were obtained from a man younger than 35 in good health and CMV-seropositive.

The chain is built from TRBV6-6 and TRBJ2-7, with D possibly matching TRBD1 (5 bases). Germline values: CDR1 MNHNY, CDR2 SVGAGI (reference sequence). Trimming shortened V by 6 bases and J by 2 bases, and 11 bases separated the two germline ends. This CDR3 is 13 amino acids long. Written as DNA, the CDR3 is TGTGCCAGCAGCCTGGCAGGGACCTACGAGCAGTACTTC. As protein: CASSLAGTYEQYF.

This clone was seen a handful of times. The CDR3 here is CASSKWGAGELFF. The CDR3 nucleotides are TGTGCCAGCAGTAAATGGGGAGCCGGGGAGCTGTTTTTT. The chain employs TRBV6-5 and TRBJ2-2; D is possibly TRBD2 (5 bases). V lost 5 bases and J lost 6, with 10 bases in between. The CDR3 contains 13 residues. Germline CDR1 reads MNHEY; CDR2 reads SVGAGI.

The J gene is TRBJ2-7, the V gene TRBV9; D is perhaps TRBD2 (6 bases). CDR1 and CDR2 (germline): SGDLS, YYNGEE. The length of the CDR3 is 16 residues. V dropped 3 bases and J dropped 1 base, with 17 bases sitting between them. The CDR3 nucleotides are TGTGCCAGCAGCGCGGGGGTTTCGAGCGGGTCCTACGAGCAGTACTTC. Its protein is CASSAGVSSGSYEQYF.

The V and J genes are TRBV9 and TRBJ2-1, with TRBD2 matching 14 bases. The ends lost 4 bases at V and 4 bases at J; junction bases unmatched: 4. This CDR3 comprises 16 residues. Germline V CDR1 and CDR2: SGDLS, YYNGEE. CDR3 loop: CASSPRTSGGYNEQFF. The CDR3 coding sequence is TGTGCCAGCAGCCCTCGGACTAGCGGGGGGTACAATGAGCAGTTCTTC.

As DNA, the CDR3 is TGTGCCAGCTCACCATTGGAGGGGGCCTATTCACCCCTCCACTTT. This codes for CASSPLEGAYSPLHF. This rearrangement joins TRBV18 to TRBJ1-6, with 7 bases matching TRBD1. CDR3 length: 15 residues. CDR1 and CDR2 (germline): KGHSH, LQKENI. The V segment lost 2 bases and the J segment 8 bases; nucleotides outside the gene matches: 6.

This clone came up once. The CDR3 sequence: CASSSPTSGGAAETQYF. The CDR3 region has the DNA TGTGCCAGCAGCTCTCCCACTAGCGGGGGGGCTGCGGAGACCCAGTACTTC. The V gene is TRBV5-4, the J gene TRBJ2-5; 13 bases map to TRBD2. Unmatched junction bases numbered 10, after V lost 3 bases and J lost 5 bases. In germline, CDR1 is SGHNT, CDR2 YYREEE (reference sequence). This CDR3 is 17 amino acids long.

This clone was detected only a few times. The V call is TRBV2, the J call TRBJ2-5; maybe TRBD2 (5 bases). Germline V gene sequence: CDR1 SNHLY, CDR2 FYNNEI. The CDR3 is made up of 12 amino acids. V was pared by 8 bases and J by 4 bases, with 11 bases between. CDR3 in amino acids: CASGLAPETQYF. CDR3 coding DNA: TGTGCCAGCGGACTGGCTCCAGAGACCCAGTACTTC.

The gene calls are TRBV5-4 and TRBJ1-2; TRBD1 is a possible D gene (5 bases). Per the germline V gene, CDR1 is SGHNT and CDR2 is YYREEE (reference sequence). The CDR3 runs 14 residues. Trimming took off 0 bases at V and 8 bases at J, with 14 bases between the two ends. The CDR3 reads CASSLALGGEGYTF. Here the CDR3 DNA reads TGTGCCAGCAGCTTGGCCCTGGGGGGAGAGGGCTACACCTTC. The full variable domain, with the rest looked up from reference TRBV5-4 and TRBJ1-2, is ETGVTQSPTHLIKTRGQQVTLRCSSQSGHNTVSWYQQALGQGPQFIFQYYREEENGRGNFPPRFSGLQFPNYSSELNVNALELDDSALYLCASSLALGGEGYTFGSGTRLTVV.

The genes are TRBV30 and TRBJ1-3; 7 bases align to TRBD1. The ends lost 3 bases at V and 4 bases at J; junction bases unmatched: 3. Germline-derived CDR1 and CDR2 are GTSNPN and SVGIG (reference sequence). This CDR3 is built from 13 residues. In DNA, the CDR3 is TGTGCCTGGAGCCGACAGGGCGGAAACACCATATATTTT. It codes for CAWSRQGGNTIYF. Variable domain in full (rest from reference TRBV30 and TRBJ1-3): SQTIHQWPATLVQPVGSPLSLECTVEGTSNPNLYWYRQAAGRGLQLLFYSVGIGQISSEVPQNLSASRPQDRQFILSSKKLLLSDSGFYLCAWSRQGGNTIYFGEGSWLTVV.

The V and J genes are TRBV4-1 and TRBJ2-3, with D possibly being TRBD1 (6 bases). V lost 0 bases and J lost 3, with 13 bases in between. Germline V gene sequence: CDR1 MGHRA, CDR2 YSYEKL. This CDR3 is 16 amino acids long. In DNA form, the CDR3 reads TGCGCCAGCAGCCAAGAATCCAGGGGCCTGACAGATACGCAGTATTTT. This sequence encodes CASSQESRGLTDTQYF.

The V gene is TRBV6-1, the J gene TRBJ1-2; no clear D. Per the germline V gene, CDR1 is MNHNS and CDR2 is SASEGT. Trimming pared 6 bases from V and 3 bases from J, leaving 17 bases between. The CDR3 covers 15 residues. CDR3 DNA sequence: TGTGCCAGCAGCCTTGGAGCCGGGAACGACTATGGCTACACCTTC. Amino acid sequence: CASSLGAGNDYGYTF.

This clone was found a few times. The chain employs TRBV6-1 and TRBJ1-1; 7 bases match TRBD1. Trimming took 9 bases from V and 1 from J; bases not matched to a gene: 8. Germline V CDR1 and CDR2: MNHNS, SASEGT. There are 14 residues in the CDR3. CDR3 protein: CASWDSAKNTEAFF. The CDR3 coding sequence is TGTGCCAGTTGGGACAGCGCCAAGAACACTGAAGCTTTCTTT.

As regards this clone: Other DNA sequences from this sample encode an identical CDR3 as well. This sequence joins TRBV19 and TRBJ1-6; 7 positions match TRBD1. Germline V CDR1 and CDR2: LNHDA, SQIVND (reference sequence). The CDR3 loop spans 13 amino acids. Trimming cost V 5 bases and J 10 bases; bases outside gene matches: 5. The CDR3, as DNA: TGTGCCAGTAGTGAAGACAGGGTCTCACCCCTCCACTTT. As protein: CASSEDRVSPLHF.